The clone carrying this T cell receptor beta chain appeared many times. What it recognizes is unknown. The CDR3 runs to 15 residues. CDR1 MDHEN and CDR2 SYDVKM come from the germline V gene. J gave up 3 bases and V 2 bases, and 3 bases lay outside the gene matches. The sample comes from a study of response to subunit inactivated influenza vaccine. Findings and caveats of the study: That few new T cells are recruited by each seasonal influenza vaccination was the authors' suggestion.

TCRdb used MiXCR to reprocess the RT-PCR reads, holding one entry per CDR3 protein. The table shows 450,000 to 600,000 distinct CDR3 sequences, with roughly 8.2% occurring only once. This specimen was PBMCs from blood, taken roughly 24 months after vaccination. The clonotype was recovered from a man aged 50 to 75 who received an inactivated influenza vaccine. The rearrangement uses TRBV28 and TRBJ2-7; TRBD2 matches 11 bases. CDR3 nucleotides: TGTGCCAGCAGTTTAATCCTAGCGGGAGGCTACGAGCAGTACTTC. Translated: CASSLILAGGYEQYF. The variable domain in full, with the rest retrieved from reference TRBV28 and TRBJ2-7, is DVKVTQSSRYLVKRTGEKVFLECVQDMDHENMFWYRQDPGLGLRLIYFSYDVKMKEKGDIPEGYSVSREKKERFSLILESASTNQTSMYLCASSLILAGGYEQYFGPGTRLTVT.